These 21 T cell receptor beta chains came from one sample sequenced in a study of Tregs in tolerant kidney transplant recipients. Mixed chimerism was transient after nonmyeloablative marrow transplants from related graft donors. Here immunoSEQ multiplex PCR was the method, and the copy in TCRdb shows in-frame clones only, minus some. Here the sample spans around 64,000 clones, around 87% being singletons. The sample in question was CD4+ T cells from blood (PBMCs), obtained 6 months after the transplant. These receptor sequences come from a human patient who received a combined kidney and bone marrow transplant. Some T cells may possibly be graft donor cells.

CDR3 sequence: CASSLATGGPRNQPQHF. The CDR3 coding sequence is TGTGCCAGCAGCCTCGCTACAGGGGGGCCCCGTAATCAGCCCCAGCATTTT. The chain has TRBV21-1 and TRBJ1-5; the table assigns TRBD1, which was not confirmed against the DNA. TRBV21-1 is labeled a pseudogene. The CDR3 length is 17 residues.

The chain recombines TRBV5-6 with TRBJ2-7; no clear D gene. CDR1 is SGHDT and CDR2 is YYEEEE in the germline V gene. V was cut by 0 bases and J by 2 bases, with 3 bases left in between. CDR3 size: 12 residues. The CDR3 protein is CASSLDTYEQYF. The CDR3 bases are TGTGCCAGCAGCTTGGACACCTACGAGCAGTACTTC.

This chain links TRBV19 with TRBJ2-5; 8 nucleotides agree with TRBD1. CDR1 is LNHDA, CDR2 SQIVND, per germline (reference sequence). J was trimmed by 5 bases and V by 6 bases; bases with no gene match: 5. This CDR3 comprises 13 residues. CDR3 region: CASSQGAGETQYF. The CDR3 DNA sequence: TGTGCCAGTAGCCAGGGGGCTGGGGAGACCCAGTACTTC.

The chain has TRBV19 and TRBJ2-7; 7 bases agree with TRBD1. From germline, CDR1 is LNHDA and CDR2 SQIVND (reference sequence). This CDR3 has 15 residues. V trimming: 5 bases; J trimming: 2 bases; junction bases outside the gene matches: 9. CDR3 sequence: CASSLGQDATYEQYF. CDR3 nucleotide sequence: TGTGCCAGTAGTCTCGGACAGGATGCGACCTACGAGCAGTACTTC.

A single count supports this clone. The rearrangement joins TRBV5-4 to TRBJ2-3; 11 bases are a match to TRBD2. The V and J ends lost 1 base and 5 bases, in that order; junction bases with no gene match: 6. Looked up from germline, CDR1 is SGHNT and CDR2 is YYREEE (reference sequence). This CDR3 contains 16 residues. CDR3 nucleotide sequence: TGTGCCAGCAGCTTGCCAGTAGCGGGGGGGGGAGATACGCAGTATTTT. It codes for CASSLPVAGGGDTQYF.

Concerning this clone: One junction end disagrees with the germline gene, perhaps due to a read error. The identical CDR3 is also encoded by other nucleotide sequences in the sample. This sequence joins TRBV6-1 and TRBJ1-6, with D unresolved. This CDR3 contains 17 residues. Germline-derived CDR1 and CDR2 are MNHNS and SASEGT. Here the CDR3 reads CASSEAEIGAYNSPLHF. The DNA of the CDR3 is TGTGCCAGCAGTGAAGCGGAGATAGGAGCTTATAATTCCCCCCTCCACTTT.

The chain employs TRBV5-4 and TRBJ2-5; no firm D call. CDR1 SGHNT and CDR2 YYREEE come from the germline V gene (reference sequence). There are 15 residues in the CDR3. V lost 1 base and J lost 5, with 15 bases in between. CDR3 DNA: TGTGCCAGCAGCTTGTGGGTTACGGCAGGCGAGACCCAGTACTTC. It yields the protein CASSLWVTAGETQYF.

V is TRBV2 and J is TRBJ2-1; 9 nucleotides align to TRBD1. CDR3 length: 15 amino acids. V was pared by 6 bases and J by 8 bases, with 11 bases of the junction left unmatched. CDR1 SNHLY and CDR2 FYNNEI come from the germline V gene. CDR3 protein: CASRGVQGAFDEQFF. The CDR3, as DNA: TGTGCCAGCAGGGGGGTACAGGGGGCGTTCGATGAGCAGTTCTTC.

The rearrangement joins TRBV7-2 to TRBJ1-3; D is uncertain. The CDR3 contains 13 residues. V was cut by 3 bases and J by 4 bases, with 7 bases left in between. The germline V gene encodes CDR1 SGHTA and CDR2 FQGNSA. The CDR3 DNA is TGTGCCAGCAGCTTGAACTGGGGAAACACCATATATTTT. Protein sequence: CASSLNWGNTIYF.

The CDR3 nucleotides are TGTGCCTGGAGTGTACGATATCAGGGGGAAAAACTGTTTTTT. Translated, it gives CAWSVRYQGEKLFF. The rearrangement links TRBV30 to TRBJ1-4; D is perhaps TRBD1 (6 bases). V dropped 0 bases and J dropped 8 bases, with 13 bases sitting between them. The length of the CDR3 is 14 residues. Germline V gene sequence: CDR1 GTSNPN, CDR2 SVGIG (reference sequence).

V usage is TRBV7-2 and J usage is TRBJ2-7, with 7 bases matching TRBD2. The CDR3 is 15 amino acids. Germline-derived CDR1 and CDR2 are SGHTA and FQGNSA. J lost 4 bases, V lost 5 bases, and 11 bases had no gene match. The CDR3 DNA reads TGTGCCAGCAGCCAGAGTATAGCGGGTGGTTACGAGCAGTACTTC. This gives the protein CASSQSIAGGYEQYF.

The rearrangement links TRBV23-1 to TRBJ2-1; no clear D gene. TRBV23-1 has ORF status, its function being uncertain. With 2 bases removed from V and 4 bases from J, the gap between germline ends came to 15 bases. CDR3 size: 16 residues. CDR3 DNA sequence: TGCGCCAGCAGTCAACGACCGGGTCACCTGTACAATGAGCAGTTCTTC. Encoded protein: CASSQRPGHLYNEQFF.

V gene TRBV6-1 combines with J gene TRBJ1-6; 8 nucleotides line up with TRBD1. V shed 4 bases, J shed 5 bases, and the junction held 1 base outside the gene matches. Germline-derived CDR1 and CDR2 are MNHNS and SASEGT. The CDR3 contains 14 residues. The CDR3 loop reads CASSADRDNSPLHF. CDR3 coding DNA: TGTGCCAGCAGTGCGGACAGGGATAATTCACCCCTCCACTTT.

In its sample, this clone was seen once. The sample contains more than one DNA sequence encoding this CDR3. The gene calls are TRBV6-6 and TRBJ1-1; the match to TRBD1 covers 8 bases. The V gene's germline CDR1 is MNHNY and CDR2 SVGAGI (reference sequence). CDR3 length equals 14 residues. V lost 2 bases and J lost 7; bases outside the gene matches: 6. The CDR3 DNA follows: TGTGCCAGCAGTTACCCTCCCGGACAGGGTGAAGCTTTCTTT. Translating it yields CASSYPPGQGEAFF.

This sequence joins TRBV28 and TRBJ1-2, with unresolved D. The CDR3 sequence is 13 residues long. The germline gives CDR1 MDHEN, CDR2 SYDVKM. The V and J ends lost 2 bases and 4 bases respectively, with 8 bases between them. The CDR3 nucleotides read TGTGCCAGCAGTTTAGACGCAGGCTATGGCTACACCTTC. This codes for CASSLDAGYGYTF.

CDR3 bases: TGTGCCAGCAGAATCAGGGGTTTGGGCTCCTACGAGCAGTACTTC. It codes for CASRIRGLGSYEQYF. The V gene is TRBV5-4, the J gene TRBJ2-7; D perhaps matches TRBD1 (6 bases). The CDR3 is 15 residues long. Germline V lookup: CDR1 SGHNT, CDR2 YYREEE (reference sequence). V lost 5 bases and J lost 0, with 15 bases in between. Together with reference TRBV5-4 and TRBJ2-7, the CDR3 gives the full variable domain: ETGVTQSPTHLIKTRGQQVTLRCSSQSGHNTVSWYQQALGQGPQFIFQYYREEENGRGNFPPRFSGLQFPNYSSELNVNALELDDSALYLCASRIRGLGSYEQYFGPGTRLTVT.

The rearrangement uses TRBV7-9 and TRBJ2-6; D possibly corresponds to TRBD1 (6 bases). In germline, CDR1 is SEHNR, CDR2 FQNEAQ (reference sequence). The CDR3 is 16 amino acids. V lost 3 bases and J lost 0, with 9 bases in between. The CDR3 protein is CASSLGHLSGANVLTF. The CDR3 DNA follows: TGTGCCAGCAGCTTGGGACACCTCTCTGGGGCCAACGTCCTGACTTTC.

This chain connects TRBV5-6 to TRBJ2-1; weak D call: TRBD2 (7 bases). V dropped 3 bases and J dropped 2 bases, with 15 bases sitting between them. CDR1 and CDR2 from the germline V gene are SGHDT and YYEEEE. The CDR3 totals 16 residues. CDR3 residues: CASSSLGGAAYNEQFF. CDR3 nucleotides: TGTGCCAGCAGCTCCCTGGGGGGGGCCGCCTACAATGAGCAGTTCTTC.

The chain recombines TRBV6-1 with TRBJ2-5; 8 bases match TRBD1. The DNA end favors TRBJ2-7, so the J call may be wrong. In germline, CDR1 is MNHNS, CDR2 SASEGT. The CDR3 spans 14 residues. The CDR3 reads CASSDVGQDYEQYF. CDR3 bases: TGTGCCAGCAGTGATGTGGGACAGGACTACGAGCAGTACTTC.

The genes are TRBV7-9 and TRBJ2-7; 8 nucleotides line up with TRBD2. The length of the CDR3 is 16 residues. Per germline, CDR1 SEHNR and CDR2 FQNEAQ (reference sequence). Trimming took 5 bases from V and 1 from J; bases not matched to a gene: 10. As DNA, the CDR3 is TGTGCCAGCAGCAAGGCACCGGGACTAGATTCCTACGAGCAGTACTTC. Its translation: CASSKAPGLDSYEQYF.

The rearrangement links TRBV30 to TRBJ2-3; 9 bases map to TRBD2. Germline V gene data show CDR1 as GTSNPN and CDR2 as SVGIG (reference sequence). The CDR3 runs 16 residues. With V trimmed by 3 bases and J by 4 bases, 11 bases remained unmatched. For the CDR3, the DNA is TGTGCCTGGAGCGACCGGACTAGCGAGACAGCAGATACGCAGTATTTT. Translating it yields CAWSDRTSETADTQYF.